The source of this T cell receptor (beta chain) is a study of blood T cell repertoires in COVID-19. The overall study: The origin of the acute and convalescent COVID-19 samples was the United States, Italy and Spain.

The CDR3 covers 15 residues. Germline loops: CDR1 MNHNY, CDR2 SVGAGI (reference sequence). Unmatched junction bases numbered 4, after V lost 5 bases and J lost 0 bases. Source study methods: Estimated nucleated cell counts came from reference gene primer amplification. Sequencing used immunoSEQ multiplex PCR; TCRdb keeps in-frame clones, though not all of them. V and J calls and clone size are given by that table; D and trimming were obtained from the DNA. The sample yields fewer than 150,000 clones, approximately 84% seen once. This sequence originates from a human donor in a cohort sampled during active COVID-19. The chain recombines TRBV6-6 with TRBJ1-3; TRBD1 matches at 7 bases. Sequenced sample: peripheral blood. This CDR3 is CASSARDSSGNTIYF. The CDR3 DNA is TGTGCCAGCAGTGCTCGGGACAGCTCTGGAAACACCATATATTTT.